The present TCR beta chain was sequenced within a study of cytomegalovirus exposure and HLA in healthy donors. PCR primers comprised 60 Vbeta and 13 Jbeta primers. Sequencing used immunoSEQ multiplex PCR; TCRdb keeps in-frame clones, though not all of them. The repertoire has about 40,000 clones, over 55% of them found once; the top ten carry 12%. The CDR3 runs 14 residues. Germline trimming cut 3 bases from V and 4 bases from J; bases unmatched to any gene: 6. Germline assignment: CDR1 MDHEN and CDR2 SYDVKM. Study-level findings and limits: Trimming of TCR beta V- and J-genes showed a link, identified in a later analysis, to a missense DCLRE1C variant. A few V segments could not be told apart, such as TRBV6-2 and TRBV6-3, and were left out.

For this clone: The antigen is undetermined.

Material for sequencing was PBMCs. V gene TRBV28 combines with J gene TRBJ2-7, with 7 bases matching TRBD1. The clonotype originates from a man aged 60 to 69 in good health and CMV-seropositive. In DNA, the CDR3 is TGTGCCAGCAGTTTTCCGGGACAGTATTACGAGCAGTACTTC. This encodes CASSFPGQYYEQYF.